The next 15 T cell receptor beta chains were all read from a single sample in a study of cytomegalovirus exposure and HLA in healthy donors. The PCR contained 60 Vbeta and 13 Jbeta primers. The protocol was immunoSEQ multiplex PCR, while the TCRdb copy is restricted to in-frame clones and leaves out a portion. The top ten hold 1.5% to 2% of the sample, which has about 150,000 clones, around 73% seen once. Material for sequencing was PBMCs. The receptors come from a woman under 30 in good health and CMV-seronegative.

The CDR3 DNA follows: TGTGCCAGCAGCTTAGGCGGGCCCTCCTACGAGCAGTACTTC. Translating it yields CASSLGGPSYEQYF. The rearrangement uses TRBV7-9 and TRBJ2-7; D is possibly TRBD2 (5 bases). The ends were cut back, 1 base at V and 0 bases at J, with 7 bases in the middle. Germline V lookup: CDR1 SEHNR, CDR2 FQNEAQ (reference sequence). This CDR3 comprises 14 residues.

The CDR3 sequence: CASSPVFTGTGGEKLFF. The CDR3 coding sequence is TGTGCCAGCTCACCCGTTTTTACGGGGACGGGAGGTGAAAAACTGTTTTTT. V and J are TRBV18 and TRBJ1-4, with a weak D call TRBD1 (5 bases). Germline CDR1 reads KGHSH; CDR2 reads LQKENI. V was trimmed by 3 bases and J by 7 bases, leaving 21 bases between them. The CDR3 runs 17 residues.

This clone was seen once. The genes are TRBV6-6 and TRBJ1-5, with D unresolved. The CDR3 spans 12 residues. CDR1 and CDR2 (germline): MNHNY, SVGAGI (reference sequence). The V end was cut by 7 bases, the J end by 7 bases, with 11 bases between. CDR3 loop: CASTKTQQPQHF. CDR3 nucleotide sequence: TGTGCCAGCACCAAAACGCAGCAGCCCCAGCATTTT.

The CDR3 region has the DNA TGTGCCAGCAGACCTAGACAGGGACGTGGCTACACCTTC. It yields the protein CASRPRQGRGYTF. V is TRBV6-5 and J is TRBJ1-2; 7 nucleotides line up with TRBD1. The V gene's germline CDR1 is MNHEY and CDR2 SVGAGI. J lost 7 bases, V lost 6 bases, and 8 bases had no gene match. The CDR3 runs to 13 residues.

J is TRBJ1-1 and V is TRBV28; no definite D call. This CDR3 comprises 13 residues. Germline V CDR1 and CDR2: MDHEN, SYDVKM. V was pared by 2 bases and J by 10 bases, with 14 bases between. CDR3 residues: CASSLLQEIGAFF. CDR3 DNA sequence: TGTGCCAGCAGTTTACTCCAGGAAATCGGAGCTTTCTTT.

The chain couples TRBV5-4 to TRBJ2-5; tentatively, D is TRBD2 (5 bases). Germline V CDR1 and CDR2: SGHNT, YYREEE (reference sequence). V dropped 0 bases and J dropped 5 bases, with 17 bases sitting between them. The CDR3 sequence is 16 residues long. In nucleotides, the CDR3 is TGTGCCAGCAGCTTGGTCGAGTTGCGGGCCGACGAGACCCAGTACTTC. Amino acid sequence: CASSLVELRADETQYF.

A word on this clone: Germline and junction disagree at one end, which may indicate a read error. Distinct nucleotide sequences in the sample also encode this CDR3. The chain is built from TRBV5-4 and TRBJ2-4; 13 nucleotides agree with TRBD2. The germline gives CDR1 SGHNT, CDR2 YYREEE (reference sequence). This CDR3 spans 15 amino acids. Written as DNA, the CDR3 is TGTGCCAGCAGCTTGGCCGGACTAGCGGGGGACATCCAGTACTTC. Residues: CASSLAGLAGDIQYF. Full variable domain (rest looked up from reference TRBV5-4 and TRBJ2-4): ETGVTQSPTHLIKTRGQQVTLRCSSQSGHNTVSWYQQALGQGPQFIFQYYREEENGRGNFPPRFSGLQFPNYSSELNVNALELDDSALYLCASSLAGLAGDIQYFGAGTRLSVL.

This clone turned up a few times. This chain uses TRBV19 with TRBJ2-3, with TRBD1 matching 12 bases. Germline CDR1 reads LNHDA; CDR2 reads SQIVND (reference sequence). This CDR3 is built from 15 residues. J was trimmed by 4 bases and V by 6 bases; bases with no gene match: 5. The CDR3 nucleotides are TGTGCCAGTAGCCAGGGACAGGGGGCCTCAGATACGCAGTATTTT. Translating gives CASSQGQGASDTQYF.

The V gene is TRBV6-5, the J gene TRBJ1-2; tentatively, D is TRBD1 (5 bases). This CDR3 is 15 amino acids long. From germline, CDR1 is MNHEY and CDR2 SVGAGI. Trimming shortened V by 0 bases and J by 5 bases, and 13 bases separated the two germline ends. CDR3 residues: CASSYSVTDVYGYTF. The CDR3 DNA sequence: TGTGCCAGCAGTTACTCTGTGACAGATGTTTATGGCTACACCTTC.

The chain links TRBV7-2 to TRBJ1-2; D gene uncertain. This CDR3 is built from 13 residues. In germline, CDR1 is SGHTA, CDR2 FQGNSA. With 2 bases removed from V and 6 bases from J, the gap between germline ends came to 10 bases. CDR3 protein: CASSLTGSDGYTF. The CDR3 nucleotides read TGTGCCAGCAGCTTAACGGGAAGCGATGGCTACACCTTC.

The chain has TRBV4-1 and TRBJ2-3; 11 bases are a match to TRBD2. V was clipped by 1 base and J by 7 bases; unmatched bases: 10. The V gene's germline CDR1 is MGHRA and CDR2 YSYEKL. This CDR3 is built from 17 residues. The CDR3: CASSQAVLAGVLNTQYF. DNA for the CDR3: TGCGCCAGCAGCCAAGCTGTACTAGCGGGGGTTTTGAATACGCAGTATTTT.

The chain has TRBV21-1 and TRBJ2-5; whether TRBD1, the table's D call, matches the DNA was not checked. The J call may be mistaken, given a closer DNA end match to TRBJ2-7. TRBV21-1 is a pseudogene segment. The CDR3 extends over 16 amino acids. The CDR3 DNA follows: TGTGCCAGCAGCAAATACGATGGGGCAGGGGCGTACGAGCAGTACTTC. Translating it yields CASSKYDGAGAYEQYF.

V usage is TRBV10-3 and J usage is TRBJ1-1; TRBD1 agrees at 9 bases. Germline V gene lookup returns CDR1 ENHRY and CDR2 SYGVKD. After removal of 6 bases from V and 2 bases from J, the junction contained 4 bases not matched to a gene. The CDR3 runs 14 residues. The CDR3 DNA reads TGTGCCATCAGGAGACAGGGGGACAACACTGAAGCTTTCTTT. Translation: CAIRRQGDNTEAFF.

J is TRBJ1-2 and V is TRBV6-5; D is undetermined. Trimming stripped 5 bases from V and 4 bases from J, with 11 bases between. Germline V lookup: CDR1 MNHEY, CDR2 SVGAGI. The CDR3 consists of 13 residues. The CDR3 loop reads CASSRDKLYGYTF. The CDR3 region has the DNA TGTGCCAGCAGTCGCGACAAACTCTATGGCTACACCTTC.

The rearrangement links TRBV2 to TRBJ2-2; a weak D match, TRBD1 (6 bases). Germline CDR1 reads SNHLY; CDR2 reads FYNNEI. Trimming took off 4 bases at V and 2 bases at J, with 11 bases between the two ends. The CDR3 covers 15 residues. CDR3 DNA: TGTGCCAGCAGTGGGGACAACACCAACACCGGGGAGCTGTTTTTT. Translating it yields CASSGDNTNTGELFF.